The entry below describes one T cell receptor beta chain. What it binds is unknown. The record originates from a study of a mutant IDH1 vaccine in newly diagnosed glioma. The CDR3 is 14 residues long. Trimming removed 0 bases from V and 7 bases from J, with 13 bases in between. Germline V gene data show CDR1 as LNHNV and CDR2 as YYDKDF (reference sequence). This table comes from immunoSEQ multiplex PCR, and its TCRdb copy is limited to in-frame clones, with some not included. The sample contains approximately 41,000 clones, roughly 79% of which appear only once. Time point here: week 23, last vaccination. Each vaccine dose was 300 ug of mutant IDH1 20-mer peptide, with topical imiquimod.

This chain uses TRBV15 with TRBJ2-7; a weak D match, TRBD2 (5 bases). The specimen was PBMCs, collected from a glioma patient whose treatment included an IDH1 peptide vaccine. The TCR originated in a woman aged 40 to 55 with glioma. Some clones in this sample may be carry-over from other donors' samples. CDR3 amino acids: CATSRDAGVGEQYF. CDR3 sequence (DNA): TGTGCCACCAGCAGAGATGCCGGGGTCGGGGAGCAGTACTTC.